Following are 4 T cell receptor beta chains from one sample sequenced in a study of identical twins. TCRdb independently ran MiXCR on the 5' RACE reads; one entry per CDR3 protein. Of about 280,000 distinct CDR3 sequences in the sample, under 9% were seen once. The data also belong to a second study, concerning yellow fever vaccine responses in identical twins.

Sequenced input: memory (CD45RO+) T cells sorted from blood. The receptor source for this set is a woman between 18 and 29 years old in good health.

This clonotype was counted between two and nine times. J is TRBJ2-4 and V is TRBV2; possibly TRBD2 for D (7 bases). Trimming shortened V by 2 bases and J by 9 bases, and 14 bases separated the two germline ends. The V gene's germline CDR1 is SNHLY and CDR2 FYNNEI. This CDR3 has 14 residues. DNA for the CDR3: TGTGCCAGCAGTGAAAGTGGGGGGGCCGGCATTCAGTACTTC. Translated, it gives CASSESGGAGIQYF.

This clonotype was recorded a few times. The V gene is TRBV29-1, the J gene TRBJ2-5; the D gene is possibly TRBD1 (5 bases). The CDR3 runs 13 residues. Germline values: CDR1 SQVTM, CDR2 ANQGSEA. Between the trimmed V and J ends, which lost 0 bases and 5 bases, there was a span of 10 bases. The CDR3 bases are TGCAGCGTTGAAGAGGGGCGTTCTGAGACCCAGTACTTC. Residues: CSVEEGRSETQYF. Drawing the rest from reference TRBV29-1 and TRBJ2-5, the complete variable domain is SAVISQKPSRDICQRGTSLTIQCQVDSQVTMMFWYRQQPGQSLTLIATANQGSEATYESGFVIDKFPISRPNLTFSTLTVSNMSPEDSSIYLCSVEEGRSETQYFGPGTRLLVL.

This clonotype was recorded at least ten times. The genes are TRBV5-1 and TRBJ1-1, with 8 bases that match TRBD1. The trim removed 0 bases at V and 1 base at J, leaving 2 bases unmatched. This CDR3 is 15 amino acids long. Germline V lookup: CDR1 SGHRS, CDR2 YFSETQ. The CDR3 sequence: CASSLGQGTNTEAFF. DNA of the CDR3: TGCGCCAGCAGCTTGGGACAGGGGACGAACACTGAAGCTTTCTTT.

This clonotype came up many times. The chain recombines TRBV7-2 with TRBJ1-1; D may be TRBD1 (5 bases). The germline gives CDR1 SGHTA, CDR2 FQGNSA. This CDR3 contains 13 residues. Trimming stripped 5 bases from V and 4 bases from J, with 11 bases between. CDR3 residues: CASSAAGGTEAFF. The CDR3 nucleotides read TGTGCCAGCAGCGCAGCCGGGGGCACTGAAGCTTTCTTT.